This is a list of T cell receptor beta chains from one sample in a study of beta chain features in type 1 diabetes. Clones were read by immunoSEQ multiplex PCR, and TCRdb kept only the in-frame ones, dropping some. The table has about 160,000 clones, under 9.5% seen once. Sequencing was done on a sample of central memory CD4+ T cells from blood. Receptors were obtained from a young man with type 1 diabetes. Both conserved end residues are part of each CDR3. Each record gives: D gene, V gene, J gene, clone size, CDR3 protein, CDR3 DNA. D genes are given only for firm matches. For some rows the clone size is stated as once, few or many, or as a class when expanded; others skip it.

d_call: TRBD2
v_call: TRBV28
j_call: TRBJ2-3
clone_size: few
cdr3_aa: CASSLLAGGLTQYF
cdr3_nt: TGTGCCAGCAGTTTACTAGCGGGAGGGCTTACGCAGTATTTT

d_call: .
v_call: TRBV30
j_call: TRBJ1-4
clone_size: few
cdr3_aa: CAFQGIGEKLFF
cdr3_nt: TGTGCCTTCCAGGGGATTGGTGAAAAACTGTTTTTT

d_call: .
v_call: TRBV30
j_call: TRBJ2-5
clone_size: .
cdr3_aa: CAWSVQEGRSVTQYF
cdr3_nt: TGTGCCTGGAGTGTACAGGAGGGGCGGTCAGTGACCCAGTACTTC

d_call: .
v_call: TRBV7-6
j_call: TRBJ2-5
clone_size: once
cdr3_aa: CASSTNRGREVETQYF
cdr3_nt: TGTGCCAGCAGCACAAACAGGGGGCGGGAGGTAGAGACCCAGTACTTC

d_call: TRBD2
v_call: TRBV29-1
j_call: TRBJ2-4
clone_size: few
cdr3_aa: CSPNPGGSGREAKNIQYF
cdr3_nt: TGCAGCCCTAACCCTGGGGGAAGCGGGAGGGAAGCCAAAAACATTCAGTACTTC

d_call: .
v_call: TRBV5-8
j_call: TRBJ1-5
clone_size: .
cdr3_aa: CASSLGGNGNQPQHF
cdr3_nt: TGTGCCAGCAGCTTGGGAGGTAACGGCAATCAGCCCCAGCATTTT

d_call: TRBD1
v_call: TRBV5-1
j_call: TRBJ2-3
clone_size: .
cdr3_aa: CASSYRDRVSDTQYF
cdr3_nt: TGCGCCAGCAGCTACCGGGACAGGGTATCGGATACGCAGTATTTT

d_call: TRBD1
v_call: TRBV28
j_call: TRBJ1-2
clone_size: .
cdr3_aa: CASSPGTGASVGYGYTF
cdr3_nt: TGTGCCAGCAGTCCCGGGACAGGGGCTTCAGTGGGCTATGGCTACACCTTC

d_call: TRBD1
v_call: TRBV27
j_call: TRBJ1-5
clone_size: once
cdr3_aa: CASRLGTGSYQPQHF
cdr3_nt: TGTGCCAGCAGGCTTGGGACAGGATCGTATCAGCCCCAGCATTTT

d_call: .
v_call: TRBV19
j_call: TRBJ2-5
clone_size: .
cdr3_aa: CASRAGSQETQYF
cdr3_nt: TGTGCCAGTAGAGCCGGGAGTCAAGAGACCCAGTACTTC

d_call: .
v_call: TRBV28
j_call: TRBJ1-2
clone_size: .
cdr3_aa: CATKPTGSGYGYTF
cdr3_nt: TGTGCCACCAAGCCTACAGGTTCTGGCTATGGCTACACCTTC

d_call: .
v_call: TRBV6-5
j_call: TRBJ1-1
clone_size: few
cdr3_aa: CASSYSNRMNTEAFF
cdr3_nt: TGTGCCAGCAGTTACTCGAACAGAATGAACACTGAAGCTTTCTTT